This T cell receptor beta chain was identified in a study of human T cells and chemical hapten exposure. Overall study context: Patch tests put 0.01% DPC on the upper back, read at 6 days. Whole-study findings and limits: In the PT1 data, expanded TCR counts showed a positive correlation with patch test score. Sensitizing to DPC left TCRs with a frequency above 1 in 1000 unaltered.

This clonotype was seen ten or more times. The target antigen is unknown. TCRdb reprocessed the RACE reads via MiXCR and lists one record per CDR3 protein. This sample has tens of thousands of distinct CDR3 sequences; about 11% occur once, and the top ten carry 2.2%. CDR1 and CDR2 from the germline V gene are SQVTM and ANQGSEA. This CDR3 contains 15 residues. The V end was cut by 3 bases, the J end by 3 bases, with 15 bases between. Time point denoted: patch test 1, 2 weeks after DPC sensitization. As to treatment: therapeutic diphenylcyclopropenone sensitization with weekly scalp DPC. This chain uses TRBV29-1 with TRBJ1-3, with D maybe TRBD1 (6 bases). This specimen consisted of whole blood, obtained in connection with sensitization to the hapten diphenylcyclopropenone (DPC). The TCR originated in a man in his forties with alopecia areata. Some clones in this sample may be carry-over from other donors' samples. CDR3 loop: CSVDVGGRGGNTIYF. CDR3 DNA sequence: TGCAGCGTTGATGTGGGGGGGCGAGGTGGAAACACCATATATTTT.